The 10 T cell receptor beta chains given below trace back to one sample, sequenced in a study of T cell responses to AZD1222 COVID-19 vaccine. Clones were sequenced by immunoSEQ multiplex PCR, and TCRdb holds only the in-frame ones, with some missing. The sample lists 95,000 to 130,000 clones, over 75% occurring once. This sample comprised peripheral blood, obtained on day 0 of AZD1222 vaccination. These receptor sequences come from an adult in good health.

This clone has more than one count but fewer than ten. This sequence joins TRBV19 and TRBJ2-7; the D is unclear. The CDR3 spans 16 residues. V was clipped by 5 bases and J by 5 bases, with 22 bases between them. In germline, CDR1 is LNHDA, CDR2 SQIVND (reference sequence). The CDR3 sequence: CASSVASDTAVDEQYF. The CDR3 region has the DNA TGTGCCAGTAGTGTCGCTTCTGACACTGCAGTGGACGAGCAGTACTTC.

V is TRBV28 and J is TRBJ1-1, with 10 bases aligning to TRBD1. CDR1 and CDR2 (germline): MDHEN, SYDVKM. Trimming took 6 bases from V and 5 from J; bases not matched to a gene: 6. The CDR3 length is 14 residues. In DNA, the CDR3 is TGTGCCAGCAGCCTCGGACAGGGGGGGACTGAAGCTTTCTTT. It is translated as CASSLGQGGTEAFF.

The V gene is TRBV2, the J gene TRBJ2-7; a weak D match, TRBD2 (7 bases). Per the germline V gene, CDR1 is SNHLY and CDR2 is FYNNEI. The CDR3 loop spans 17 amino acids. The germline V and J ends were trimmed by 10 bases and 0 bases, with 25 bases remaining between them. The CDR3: CAIAGDTSKTSSYEQYF. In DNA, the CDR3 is TGTGCCATCGCGGGGGACACATCCAAGACAAGCTCCTACGAGCAGTACTTC.

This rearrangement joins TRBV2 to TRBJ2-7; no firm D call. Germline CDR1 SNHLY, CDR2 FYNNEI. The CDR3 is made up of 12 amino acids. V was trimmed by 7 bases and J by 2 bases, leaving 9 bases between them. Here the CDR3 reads CASTYLTYEQYF. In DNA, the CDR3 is TGTGCCAGCACCTACCTGACCTACGAGCAGTACTTC.

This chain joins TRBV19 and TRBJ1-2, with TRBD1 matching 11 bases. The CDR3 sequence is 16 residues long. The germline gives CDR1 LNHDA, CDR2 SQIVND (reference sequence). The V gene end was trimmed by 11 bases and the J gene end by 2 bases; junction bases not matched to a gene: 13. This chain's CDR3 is CAVRGDRGLANYGYTF. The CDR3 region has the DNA TGTGCCGTGCGCGGGGACAGGGGGTTAGCGAACTATGGCTACACCTTC. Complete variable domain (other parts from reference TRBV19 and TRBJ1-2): DGGITQSPKYLFRKEGQNVTLSCEQNLNHDAMYWYRQDPGQGLRLIYYSQIVNDFQKGDIAEGYSVSREKKESFPLTVTSAQKNPTAFYLCAVRGDRGLANYGYTFGSGTRLTVV.

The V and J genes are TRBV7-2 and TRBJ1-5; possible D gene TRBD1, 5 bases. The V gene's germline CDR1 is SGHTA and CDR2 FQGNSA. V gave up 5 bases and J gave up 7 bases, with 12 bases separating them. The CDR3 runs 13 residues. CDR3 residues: CASSGGRRQPQHF. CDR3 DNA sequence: TGTGCCAGCAGCGGGGGGAGGAGGCAGCCCCAGCATTTT.

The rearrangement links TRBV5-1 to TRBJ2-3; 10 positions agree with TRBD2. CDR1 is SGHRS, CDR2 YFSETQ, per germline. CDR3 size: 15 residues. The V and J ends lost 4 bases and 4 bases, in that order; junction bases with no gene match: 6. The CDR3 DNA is TGCGCCAGCAGCGCCTTAGCGGGAGGATCAGATACGCAGTATTTT. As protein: CASSALAGGSDTQYF.

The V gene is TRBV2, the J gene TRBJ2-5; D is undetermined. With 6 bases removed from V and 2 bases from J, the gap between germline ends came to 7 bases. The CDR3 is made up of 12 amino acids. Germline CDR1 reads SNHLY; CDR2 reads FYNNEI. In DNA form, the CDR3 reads TGTGCCAGCAGACCAGATCAAGAGACCCAGTACTTC. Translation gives CASRPDQETQYF. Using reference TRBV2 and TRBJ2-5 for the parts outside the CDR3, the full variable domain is EPEVTQTPSHQVTQMGQEVILRCVPISNHLYFYWYRQILGQKVEFLVSFYNNEISEKSEIFDDQFSVERPDGSNFTLKIRSTKLEDSAMYFCASRPDQETQYFGPGTRLLVL.

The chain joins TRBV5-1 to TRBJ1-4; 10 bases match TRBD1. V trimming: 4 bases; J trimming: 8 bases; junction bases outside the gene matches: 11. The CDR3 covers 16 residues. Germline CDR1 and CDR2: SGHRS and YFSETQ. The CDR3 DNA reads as TGCGCCAGCAGCACGGGACAGGGGTCGACAACGGAAAAACTGTTTTTT. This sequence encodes CASSTGQGSTTEKLFF.

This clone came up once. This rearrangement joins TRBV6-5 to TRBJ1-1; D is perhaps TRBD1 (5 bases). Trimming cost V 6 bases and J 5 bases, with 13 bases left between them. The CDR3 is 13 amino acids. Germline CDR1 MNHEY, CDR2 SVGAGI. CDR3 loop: CASRGTGETEAFF. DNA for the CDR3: TGTGCCAGCAGGGGGACGGGGGAAACTGAAGCTTTCTTT.